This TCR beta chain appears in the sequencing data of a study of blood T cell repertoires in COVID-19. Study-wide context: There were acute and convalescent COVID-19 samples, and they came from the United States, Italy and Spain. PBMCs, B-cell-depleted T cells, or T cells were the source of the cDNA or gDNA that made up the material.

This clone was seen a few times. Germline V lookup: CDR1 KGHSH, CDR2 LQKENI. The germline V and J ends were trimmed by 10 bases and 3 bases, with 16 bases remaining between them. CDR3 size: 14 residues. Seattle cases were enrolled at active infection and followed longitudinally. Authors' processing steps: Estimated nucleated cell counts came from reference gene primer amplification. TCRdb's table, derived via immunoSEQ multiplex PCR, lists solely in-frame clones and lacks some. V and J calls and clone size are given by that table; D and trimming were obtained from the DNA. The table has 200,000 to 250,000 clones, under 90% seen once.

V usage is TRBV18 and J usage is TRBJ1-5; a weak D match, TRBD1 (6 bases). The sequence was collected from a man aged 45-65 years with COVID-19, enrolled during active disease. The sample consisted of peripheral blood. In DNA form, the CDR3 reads TGTGCCACCACGGGGGGGGCAGCCAATCAGCCCCAGCATTTT. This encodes CATTGGAANQPQHF.